This T cell receptor beta chain was captured by sequencing in a study of control samples from healthy donors and cancer patients. Using immunoSEQ multiplex PCR, the repertoire was profiled, and TCRdb retains in-frame clones only, with some absent. This table has around 230,000 clones, roughly 94% appearing once. V was shortened by 5 bases and J by 0 bases, with 19 bases between the two germline ends. This CDR3 region has 17 residues. CDR1 SGHTA and CDR2 FQGNSA come from the germline V gene. The TCR sequence derives from a man aged 50 or older in good health. Material for sequencing was blood. J is TRBJ1-2 and V is TRBV7-2; D is possibly TRBD1 (6 bases). CDR3 residues: CASSLIAPTGPNYGYTF. The CDR3 DNA sequence: TGTGCCAGCAGCCTTATAGCCCCGACAGGCCCTAACTATGGCTACACCTTC.